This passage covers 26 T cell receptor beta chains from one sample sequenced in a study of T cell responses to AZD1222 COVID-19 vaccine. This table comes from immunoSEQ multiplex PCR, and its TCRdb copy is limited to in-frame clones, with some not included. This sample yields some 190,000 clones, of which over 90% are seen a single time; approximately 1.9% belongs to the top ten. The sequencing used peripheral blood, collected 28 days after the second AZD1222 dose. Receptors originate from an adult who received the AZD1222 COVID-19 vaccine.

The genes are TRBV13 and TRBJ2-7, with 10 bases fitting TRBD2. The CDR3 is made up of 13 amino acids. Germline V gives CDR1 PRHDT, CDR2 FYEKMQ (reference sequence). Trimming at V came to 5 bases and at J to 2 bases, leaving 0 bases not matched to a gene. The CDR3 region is CASSTSGAYEQYF. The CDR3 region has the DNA TGTGCCAGCAGCACTAGCGGGGCCTACGAGCAGTACTTC.

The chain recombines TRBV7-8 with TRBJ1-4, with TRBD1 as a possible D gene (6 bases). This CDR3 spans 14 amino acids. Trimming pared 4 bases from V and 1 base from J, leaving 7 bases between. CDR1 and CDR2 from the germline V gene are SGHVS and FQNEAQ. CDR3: CASSSGQTNEKLFF. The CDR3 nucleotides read TGTGCCAGCAGCTCGGGACAAACTAATGAAAAACTGTTTTTT.

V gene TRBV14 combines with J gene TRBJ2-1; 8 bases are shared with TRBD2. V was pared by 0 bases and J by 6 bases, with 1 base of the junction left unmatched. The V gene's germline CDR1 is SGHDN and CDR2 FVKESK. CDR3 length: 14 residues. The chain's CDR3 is CASSQEAGVNEQFF. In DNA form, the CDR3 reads TGTGCCAGCAGCCAAGAAGCGGGGGTCAATGAGCAGTTCTTC. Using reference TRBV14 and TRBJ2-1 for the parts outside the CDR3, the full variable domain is EAGVTQFPSHSVIEKGQTVTLRCDPISGHDNLYWYRRVMGKEIKFLLHFVKESKQDESGMPNNRFLAERTGGTYSTLKVQPAELEDSGVYFCASSQEAGVNEQFFGPGTRLTVL.

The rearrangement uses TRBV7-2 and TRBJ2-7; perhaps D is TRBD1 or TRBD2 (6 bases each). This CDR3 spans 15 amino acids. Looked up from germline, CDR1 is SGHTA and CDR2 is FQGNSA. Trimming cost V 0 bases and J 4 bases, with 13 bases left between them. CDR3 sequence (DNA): TGTGCCAGCAGCTTAGCGAGGGGGGCTGGTTACGAGCAGTACTTC. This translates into CASSLARGAGYEQYF.

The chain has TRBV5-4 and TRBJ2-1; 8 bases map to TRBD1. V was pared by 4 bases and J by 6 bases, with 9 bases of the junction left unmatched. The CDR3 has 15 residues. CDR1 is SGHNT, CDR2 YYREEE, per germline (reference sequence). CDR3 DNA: TGTGCCAGCAGCCCGGACTGGACAGGGCTCAATGAGCAGTTCTTC. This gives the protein CASSPDWTGLNEQFF.

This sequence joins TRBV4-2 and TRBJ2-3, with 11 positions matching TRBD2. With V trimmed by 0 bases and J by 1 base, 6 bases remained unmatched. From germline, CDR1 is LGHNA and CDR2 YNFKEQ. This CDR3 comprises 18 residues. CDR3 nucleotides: TGTGCCAGCAGCCAAGATTTACTAGCGGGGGACCGCACAGATACGCAGTATTTT. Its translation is CASSQDLLAGDRTDTQYF.

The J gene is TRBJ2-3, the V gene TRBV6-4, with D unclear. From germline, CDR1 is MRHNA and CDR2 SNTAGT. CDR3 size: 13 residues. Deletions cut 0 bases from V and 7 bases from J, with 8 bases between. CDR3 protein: CASSDSSRNTQYF. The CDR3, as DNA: TGTGCCAGCAGTGACTCTTCCCGGAATACGCAGTATTTT.

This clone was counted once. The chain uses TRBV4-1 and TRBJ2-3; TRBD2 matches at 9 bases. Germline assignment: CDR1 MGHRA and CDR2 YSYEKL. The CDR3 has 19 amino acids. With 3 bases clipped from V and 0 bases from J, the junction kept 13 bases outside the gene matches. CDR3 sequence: CASSHPGVAGVSSTDTQYF. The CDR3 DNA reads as TGCGCCAGCAGCCATCCTGGAGTAGCGGGGGTATCTAGCACAGATACGCAGTATTTT.

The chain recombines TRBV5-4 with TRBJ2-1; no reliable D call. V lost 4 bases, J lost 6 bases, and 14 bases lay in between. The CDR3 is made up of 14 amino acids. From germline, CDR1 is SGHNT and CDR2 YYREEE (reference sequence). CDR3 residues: CASSPIETGNEQFF. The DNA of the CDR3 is TGTGCCAGCAGCCCCATCGAGACTGGCAATGAGCAGTTCTTC.

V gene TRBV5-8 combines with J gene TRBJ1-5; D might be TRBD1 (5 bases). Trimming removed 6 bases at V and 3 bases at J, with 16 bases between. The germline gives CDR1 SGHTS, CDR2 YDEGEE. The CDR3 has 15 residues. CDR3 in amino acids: CASIHGAAYNQPQHF. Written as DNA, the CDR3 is TGTGCCAGCATCCACGGGGCAGCTTACAATCAGCCCCAGCATTTT.

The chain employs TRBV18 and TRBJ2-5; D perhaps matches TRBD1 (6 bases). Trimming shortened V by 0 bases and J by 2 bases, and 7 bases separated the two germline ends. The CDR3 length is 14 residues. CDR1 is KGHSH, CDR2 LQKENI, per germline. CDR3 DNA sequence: TGTGCCAGCTCACCACCGACAGGTCAAGAGACCCAGTACTTC. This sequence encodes CASSPPTGQETQYF.

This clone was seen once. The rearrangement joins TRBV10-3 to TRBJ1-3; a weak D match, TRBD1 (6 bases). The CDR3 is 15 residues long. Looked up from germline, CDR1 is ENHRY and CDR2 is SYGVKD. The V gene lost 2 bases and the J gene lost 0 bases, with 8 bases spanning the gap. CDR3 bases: TGTGCCATCAGTGAGAGGACAGTCTCTGGAAACACCATATATTTT. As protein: CAISERTVSGNTIYF.

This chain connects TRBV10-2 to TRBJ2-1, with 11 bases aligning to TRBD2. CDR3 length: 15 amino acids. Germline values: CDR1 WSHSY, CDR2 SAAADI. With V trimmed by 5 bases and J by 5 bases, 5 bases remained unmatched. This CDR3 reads CASSKLAGENNEQFF. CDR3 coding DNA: TGCGCCAGCAGTAAACTAGCGGGAGAGAACAATGAGCAGTTCTTC.

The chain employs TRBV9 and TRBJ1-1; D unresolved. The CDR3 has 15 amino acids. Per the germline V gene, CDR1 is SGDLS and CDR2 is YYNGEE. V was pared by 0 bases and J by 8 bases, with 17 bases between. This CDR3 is CASSVATTPIAEAFF. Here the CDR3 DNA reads TGTGCCAGCAGCGTAGCTACAACCCCGATAGCGGAAGCTTTCTTT.

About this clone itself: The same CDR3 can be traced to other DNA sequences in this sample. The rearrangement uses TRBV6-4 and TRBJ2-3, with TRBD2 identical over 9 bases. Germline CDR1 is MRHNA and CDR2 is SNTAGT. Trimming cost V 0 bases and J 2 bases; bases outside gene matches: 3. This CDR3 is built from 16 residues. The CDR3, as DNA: TGTGCCAGCAGTGACTCCCTAGCGGGAACCACAGATACGCAGTATTTT. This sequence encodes CASSDSLAGTTDTQYF.

The CDR3 here is CASKGAQFNEKLFF. Here the CDR3 DNA reads TGTGCCAGTAAAGGGGCACAGTTTAATGAAAAACTGTTTTTT. The V and J genes are TRBV19 and TRBJ1-4, with D perhaps matching TRBD1 (5 bases). Germline V CDR1 and CDR2: LNHDA, SQIVND (reference sequence). The length of the CDR3 is 14 residues. Trimming removed 7 bases from V and 4 bases from J, with 13 bases in between.

DNA of the CDR3: TGTGCCAGCAGTTTTGGGGCGGAAGAGACCCAGTACTTC. It encodes CASSFGAEETQYF. J is TRBJ2-5 and V is TRBV12-3 or TRBV12-4; a weak D match, TRBD1 (5 bases). This CDR3 is built from 13 residues. Trimming shortened V by 3 bases and J by 3 bases, and 8 bases separated the two germline ends.

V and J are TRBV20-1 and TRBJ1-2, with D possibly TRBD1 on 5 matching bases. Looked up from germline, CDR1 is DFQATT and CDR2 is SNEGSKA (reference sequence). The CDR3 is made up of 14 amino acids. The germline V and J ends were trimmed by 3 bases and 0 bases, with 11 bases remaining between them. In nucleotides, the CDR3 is TGCAGTGCTAGTTGGGGCAGTCCTAACTATGGCTACACCTTC. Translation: CSASWGSPNYGYTF.

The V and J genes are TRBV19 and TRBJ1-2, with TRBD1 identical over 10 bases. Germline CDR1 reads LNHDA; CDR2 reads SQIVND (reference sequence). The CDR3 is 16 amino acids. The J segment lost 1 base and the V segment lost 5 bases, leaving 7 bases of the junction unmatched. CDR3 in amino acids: CASSEKDRGRNYGYTF. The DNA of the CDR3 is TGTGCCAGTAGTGAAAAAGACAGGGGGCGTAACTATGGCTACACCTTC.

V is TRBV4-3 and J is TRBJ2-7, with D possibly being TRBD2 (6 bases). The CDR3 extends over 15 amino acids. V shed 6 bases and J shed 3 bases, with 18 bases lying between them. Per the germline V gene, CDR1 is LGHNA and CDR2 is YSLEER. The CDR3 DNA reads TGCGCCAGCAGGCACCGGGACTTGTCAGTCTACGAGCAGTACTTC. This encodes CASRHRDLSVYEQYF.

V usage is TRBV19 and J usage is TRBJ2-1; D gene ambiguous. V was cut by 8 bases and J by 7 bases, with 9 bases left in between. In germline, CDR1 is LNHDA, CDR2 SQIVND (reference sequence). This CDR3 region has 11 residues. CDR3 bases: TGTGCCAGTTATAATAGGAATGAGCAGTTCTTC. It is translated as CASYNRNEQFF.

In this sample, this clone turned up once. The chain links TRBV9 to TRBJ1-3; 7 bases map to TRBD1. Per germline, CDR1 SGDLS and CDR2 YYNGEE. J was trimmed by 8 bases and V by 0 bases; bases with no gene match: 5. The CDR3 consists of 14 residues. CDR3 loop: CASSVGQGVDTIYF. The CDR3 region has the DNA TGTGCCAGCAGCGTAGGACAGGGAGTTGACACCATATATTTT.

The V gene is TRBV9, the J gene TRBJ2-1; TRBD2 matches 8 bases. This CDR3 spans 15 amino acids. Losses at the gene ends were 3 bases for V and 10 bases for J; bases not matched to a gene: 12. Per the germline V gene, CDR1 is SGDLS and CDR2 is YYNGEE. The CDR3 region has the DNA TGTGCCAGCAGCGCCCAGCTGGCGGGAGGCCTAGAGCAGTTCTTC. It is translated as CASSAQLAGGLEQFF.

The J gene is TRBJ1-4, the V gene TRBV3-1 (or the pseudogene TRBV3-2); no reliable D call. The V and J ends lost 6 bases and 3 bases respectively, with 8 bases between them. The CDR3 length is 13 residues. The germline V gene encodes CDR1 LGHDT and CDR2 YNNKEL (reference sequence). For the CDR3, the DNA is TGTGCCAGCAGTCCATCAGCTAATGAAAAACTGTTTTTT. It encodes CASSPSANEKLFF.

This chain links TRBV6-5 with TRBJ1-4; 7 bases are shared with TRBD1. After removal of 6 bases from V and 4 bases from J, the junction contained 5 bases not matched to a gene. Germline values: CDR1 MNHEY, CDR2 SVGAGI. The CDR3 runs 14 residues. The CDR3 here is CASSTGVGNEKLFF. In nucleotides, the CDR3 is TGTGCCAGCAGCACAGGGGTGGGTAATGAAAAACTGTTTTTT.

In nucleotides, the CDR3 is TGTGCCAGCAGCTTAAAGGGTCGTCTGCTTAAGACCTACAATGAGCAGTTCTTC. Amino acid sequence: CASSLKGRLLKTYNEQFF. The chain has TRBV7-3 and TRBJ2-1; D is unresolved. The V end was cut by 1 base, the J end by 2 bases, with 18 bases between. This CDR3 has 18 residues. CDR1 is SGHTA, CDR2 FQGTGA, per germline.